This T cell receptor beta chain was documented in a study of T cell repertoires in cytomegalovirus infection. A single record per CDR3 protein comes from TCRdb applying MiXCR to the reads. The sample includes about 470,000 distinct CDR3 sequences, about 42% of them seen just once. On this clonotype: Its matching antigen is unknown.

This CDR3 spans 16 amino acids. J was trimmed by 1 base and V by 4 bases; bases with no gene match: 7. Germline assignment: CDR1 SGHRS and CDR2 YFSETQ. The sample in question was cultured PBMCs, obtained from culture after CMV antigen stimulation. The J gene is TRBJ1-2, the V gene TRBV5-1; TRBD1 matches 10 bases. The receptor's source is a human donor in good health (CMV status not recorded). Some clones in this sample may be carry-over from other donors' samples. CDR3 coding DNA: TGCGCCAGCAGCAAGGGGACAGGGGATTTTAACTATGGCTACACCTTC. It yields the protein CASSKGTGDFNYGYTF.